Listed below are T cell receptor beta chains from one sample, sequenced in a study of CD8 T cells in Susac syndrome. TCRdb ran MiXCR on the immunoSEQ multiplex PCR reads and lists one entry per CDR3 protein. The sample has 120,000 to 150,000 distinct CDR3 sequences; approximately 95% are singletons. The sample taken for sequencing was CD8+ T cells from PBMCs. The receptor set was obtained from a human donor in good health. Each CDR3 is given with its conserved first and last residue. A D gene is named only where the DNA matches it firmly. Not all rows give a size; the values are once, few, many and, for expanded clones, a class.

NA	TRBV4-3	TRBJ1-2	TRBD1	TGCGCCAGCAGCCCGGGACGGTTAAGGGGGCTTAACTATGGCTACACCTTC	CASSPGRLRGLNYGYTF
NA	TRBV20-1	TRBJ2-4	TRBD2	TGCAGTGCTACCGAAAGAGGACTAGCGGTAGCCAAAAACATTCAGTACTTC	CSATERGLAVAKNIQYF
NA	TRBV12-3/TRBV12-4	TRBJ2-5	NA	TGTGCCTGTAGGGAGTCCAACGTGGAGACCCAGTACTTC	CACRESNVETQYF
NA	TRBV7-2	TRBJ2-7	TRBD2	TGTGCCAGCAGCTCGGGACTAGCGGGCCCCTTGAGGGAGCAGTACTTC	CASSSGLAGPLREQYF
NA	TRBV9	TRBJ2-1	TRBD2	TGTGCCAGCAGCGTAGGAGCTAGCGGAGACAATGAGCAGTTCTTC	CASSVGASGDNEQFF
NA	TRBV15	TRBJ2-7	NA	TGTGCCACCAGCAGAGATCGGGAAGGGTCCTACGAGCAGTACTTC	CATSRDREGSYEQYF
once	TRBV9	TRBJ1-2	TRBD1	TGTGCCAGCAGCGGACAGGGGTTCTATGGCTACACCTTC	CASSGQGFYGYTF
NA	TRBV25-1	TRBJ2-5	TRBD2	TGTGCCAGCAGTGTGTCTAGCGGGAGGATCCAAGAGACCCAGTACTTC	CASSVSSGRIQETQYF
NA	TRBV7-2	TRBJ2-3	NA	TGTGCCAGCAGCTTAGCGCAGGGGGGAGATACGCAGTATTTT	CASSLAQGGDTQYF
NA	TRBV9	TRBJ2-1	TRBD2	TGTGCCAGCAGCGTAGCAAGCGGGAGCCAAGGATACAATGAGCAGTTCTTC	CASSVASGSQGYNEQFF
NA	TRBV20-1	TRBJ2-7	NA	TGCAGTGCTAGAGAGCCAGCCTACGAGCAGTACTTC	CSAREPAYEQYF
NA	TRBV6-5	TRBJ2-1	NA	TGTGCCAGCAGTTCCGAAGGGACGTTCCTAGGCAATGAGCAGTTCTTC	CASSSEGTFLGNEQFF
NA	TRBV30	TRBJ1-2	TRBD1	TGTGCCTGGATGGGACAGGCCTATGGCTACACCTTC	CAWMGQAYGYTF
NA	TRBV28	TRBJ2-5	NA	TGTGCCAGCCGCCCTCCGGGACTCTACCAAGAGACCCAGTACTTC	CASRPPGLYQETQYF
NA	TRBV3-1	TRBJ2-3	TRBD2	TGTGCCAGCAGCCAAAGCGGGACTAGGGTCACAGATACGCAGTATTTT	CASSQSGTRVTDTQYF
NA	TRBV30	TRBJ2-7	NA	TGTGCCTGGAGTGTACTGGGGGGTAAAGAGCAGTACTTC	CAWSVLGGKEQYF
once	TRBV5-5	TRBJ2-2	TRBD1	TGTGCCAGCAGCTTGTGGGACAGGGGCACCGGGGAGCTGTTTTTT	CASSLWDRGTGELFF
NA	TRBV4-3	TRBJ2-7	NA	TGCGCCAGCAGCCAAGACGCGGGACACTCCTACGAGCAGTACTTC	CASSQDAGHSYEQYF
NA	TRBV12-3/TRBV12-4	TRBJ2-1	NA	TGTGCCAGCAGTTTAGGATTTGAGCAGTTCTTC	CASSLGFEQFF
NA	TRBV7-8	TRBJ1-2	TRBD1	TGTGCCAGCAGCTCTCGACAGGGCGATGGCTACACCTTC	CASSSRQGDGYTF
NA	TRBV4-3	TRBJ2-1	NA	TGCGCCAACGCCCTAAATGAGCAGTTCTTC	CANALNEQFF
once	TRBV20-1	TRBJ2-7	NA	TGCAGTGCTAGAGAAGACAGTTCCTACGAGCAGTACTTC	CSAREDSSYEQYF
NA	TRBV2	TRBJ2-3	NA	TGTGCCAGCAGTGAAGGCGGGCCAGATACGCAGTATTTT	CASSEGGPDTQYF
NA	TRBV29-1	TRBJ1-1	NA	TGCAGCGCCCCTTCGACAGTGAACACTGAAGCTTTCTTT	CSAPSTVNTEAFF
once	TRBV27	TRBJ2-3	NA	TGTGCCAGCAGCCCTATACTAGCTTTAGGTACAGATACGCAGTATTTT	CASSPILALGTDTQYF
NA	TRBV4-1	TRBJ1-1	TRBD1	TGCGCCAGCAGCCAGGAGACAGGGGGCTTTACTGAAGCTTTCTTT	CASSQETGGFTEAFF
NA	TRBV25-1	TRBJ2-1	NA	TGTGCCAGCGCCCTGGGGGCGGTGAATGAGCAGTTCTTC	CASALGAVNEQFF
NA	TRBV28	TRBJ1-5	NA	TGTGCCAGCAGTTCCTATAGCAATCAGCCCCAGCATTTT	CASSSYSNQPQHF
NA	TRBV20-1	TRBJ2-1	NA	TGCAGTGCTAGGGAGTACAATGAGCAGTTCTTC	CSAREYNEQFF
NA	TRBV21-1	TRBJ2-1	NA	TGTGCCGCCGGTGGGGGTTTAGCGGGAGTGGATGAGCAGTTCTTC	CAAGGGLAGVDEQFF
NA	TRBV18	TRBJ2-7	TRBD1	TGTGCCAGCTCACCTTCGACAGGGCCCTACGAGCAGTACTTC	CASSPSTGPYEQYF
NA	TRBV19	TRBJ2-2	NA	TGTGCCAGTACCCCTAGCGTGACCACCGGGGAGCTGTTTTTT	CASTPSVTTGELFF
NA	TRBV7-8	TRBJ2-3	NA	TGTGCCAGCCTCCCGGGAGTCTCGGCAGATACGCAGTATTTT	CASLPGVSADTQYF
NA	TRBV7-9	TRBJ2-1	TRBD2	TGTGCCAGCAGCCCGGGGGGGCAGTACAATGAGCAGTTCTTC	CASSPGGQYNEQFF
NA	TRBV20-1	TRBJ1-2	TRBD1	TGCAGTGCTCTACCCCCGGGACAGGGATCAGACTATGGCTACACCTTC	CSALPPGQGSDYGYTF
NA	TRBV2	TRBJ2-6	NA	TGTGCCAGCAGTGACACCTATTCTGGGGCCAACGTCCTGACTTTC	CASSDTYSGANVLTF
NA	TRBV27	TRBJ2-5	NA	TGTGCCAGCAGTACCGAAGAGACCCAGTACTTC	CASSTEETQYF
once	TRBV4-1	TRBJ2-3	TRBD2	TGCGCCAGCAGCCAAGAAATGAGCGGGAGGGCCGGAGATACGCAGTATTTT	CASSQEMSGRAGDTQYF
once	TRBV28	TRBJ2-2	NA	TGTGCCAGCAGCTGGAACACCGGGGAGCTGTTTTTT	CASSWNTGELFF
NA	TRBV12-3/TRBV12-4	TRBJ1-1	NA	TGTGCCAGCAGTTTAAGTCGGGGCATGAACACTGAAGCTTTCTTT	CASSLSRGMNTEAFF
NA	TRBV4-3	TRBJ2-7	TRBD2	TGCGCCAGCAGCCAGGCACTAGGCGGGAGCTCCTACGAGCAGTACTTC	CASSQALGGSSYEQYF
NA	TRBV18	TRBJ2-1	TRBD2	TGTGCCAGCTCACCACCTCTAGCGGGGAACAATGAGCAGTTCTTC	CASSPPLAGNNEQFF
NA	TRBV25-1	TRBJ2-1	TRBD2	TGTGCCAGCAGACCGGGACTATACAATGAGCAGTTCTTC	CASRPGLYNEQFF
NA	TRBV23-1	TRBJ2-6	NA	TGCGCCAGCAGTCAACGGCCTCCTTCGACGGATAGCTCTGGGGCCAACGTCCTGACTTTC	CASSQRPPSTDSSGANVLTF
NA	TRBV12-3/TRBV12-4	TRBJ2-7	NA	TGTGCCAGCAGTTTACTGGGGGACATCTACGAGCAGTACTTC	CASSLLGDIYEQYF
NA	TRBV7-8	TRBJ2-2	NA	TGTGCCAGCAGCTGGGCAGGGGAAGGGACCGGGGAGCTGTTTTTT	CASSWAGEGTGELFF
NA	TRBV27	TRBJ2-1	TRBD2	TGTGCCAGCACCACTAGGTGGCGGGAGGGCCCGCATGAGCAGTTCTTC	CASTTRWREGPHEQFF
NA	TRBV7-9	TRBJ1-5	NA	TGTGCCAGCAGCCTCCCCGGACAGAATCAGCCCCAGCATTTT	CASSLPGQNQPQHF
NA	TRBV20-1	TRBJ2-7	NA	TGCAGTGCTAGATACCGGAGAGGGGGCTACGAGCAGTACTTC	CSARYRRGGYEQYF
NA	TRBV24-1	TRBJ2-3	NA	TGTGCCAAGGTGAAGGAGGGTAACGATACGCAGTATTTT	CAKVKEGNDTQYF
NA	TRBV13	TRBJ1-3	NA	TGTGCCAGCAGCCTCTCGGACAGCGCTGGAAACACCATATATTTT	CASSLSDSAGNTIYF
NA	TRBV7-6	TRBJ2-5	TRBD2	TGTGCCAGCAGCCTTACTAGCGCTGAGGGGCAAGAGACCCAGTACTTC	CASSLTSAEGQETQYF
NA	TRBV6-2/TRBV6-3	TRBJ1-1	NA	TGTGCCAGCAGTTACTCGCCGACAGAGATGAACACTGAAGCTTTCTTT	CASSYSPTEMNTEAFF